The clone carrying this TCR beta chain was detected only a few times. With 60 Vbeta and 13 Jbeta primers, the PCR was carried out. Using immunoSEQ multiplex PCR, the repertoire was profiled, and TCRdb retains in-frame clones only, with some absent. Of about 130,000 clones in the sample, over 60% are singletons; the top ten hold roughly 3.9%. The CDR3 is made up of 17 amino acids. The V gene end was trimmed by 4 bases and the J gene end by 1 base; junction bases not matched to a gene: 8. CDR1 MDHEN and CDR2 SYDVKM come from the germline V gene. The data are from a study of cytomegalovirus exposure and HLA in healthy donors.

The V gene is TRBV28, the J gene TRBJ2-7, with TRBD2 identical over 12 bases. Sample: PBMCs. This clonotype originated in a male donor in good health and CMV-seropositive. CDR3 residues: CASSYLAGGLSSYEQYF. The CDR3 DNA reads as TGTGCCAGCAGTTATCTAGCGGGGGGGCTTAGTTCCTACGAGCAGTACTTC.